This T cell receptor beta chain came from a study of cytomegalovirus exposure and HLA in healthy donors. About the research overall: There were some 81 million unique TCRs (from HLA-typed donors) in an early data release.

Findings of the study overall: As confirmed in vitro, three CMV-associated chains were specific for CMV antigens.

Primers: 60 Vbeta forward and 13 Jbeta reverse. Authors' analysis steps: A later analysis tallied approximately 78 million unique TCR beta chains, roughly 11 million of them shared. Generated by immunoSEQ multiplex PCR, the TCRdb table keeps only in-frame clones and is missing some. V and J calls and clone size are those listed in that table; D and trimming were worked out from the DNA. The table lists about 200,000 clones, about 81% of them singletons. This clone is a singleton in its sample. Its matching antigen is unknown. The CDR3 is 13 residues long. Deletions cut 3 bases from V and 3 bases from J, with 8 bases between. Germline V lookup: CDR1 LNHNV, CDR2 YYDKDF (reference sequence).

This chain connects TRBV15 to TRBJ2-5, with no clear D. The receptor was derived from a man aged 18-30 years in good health and CMV-seronegative. The specimen was PBMCs. The CDR3 region has the DNA TGTGCCACCAGCAGGACTTTGGAAGAGACCCAGTACTTC. Translating gives CATSRTLEETQYF. The full variable domain, its missing parts supplied by reference TRBV15 and TRBJ2-5, is DAMVIQNPRYQVTQFGKPVTLSCSQTLNHNVMYWYQQKSSQAPKLLFHYYDKDFNNEADTPDNFQSRRPNTSFCFLDIRSPGLGDTAMYLCATSRTLEETQYFGPGTRLLVL.